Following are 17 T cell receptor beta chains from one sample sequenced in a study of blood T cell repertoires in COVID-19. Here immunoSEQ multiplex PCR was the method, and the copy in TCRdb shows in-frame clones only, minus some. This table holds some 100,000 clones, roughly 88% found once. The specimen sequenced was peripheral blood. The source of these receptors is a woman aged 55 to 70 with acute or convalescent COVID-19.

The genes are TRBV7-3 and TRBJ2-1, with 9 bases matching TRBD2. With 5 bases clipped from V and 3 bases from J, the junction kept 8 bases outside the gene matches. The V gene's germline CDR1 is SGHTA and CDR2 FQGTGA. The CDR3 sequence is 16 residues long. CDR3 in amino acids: CASSRNPSGDYNEQFF. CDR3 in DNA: TGTGCCAGCAGCCGGAACCCTAGCGGGGACTACAATGAGCAGTTCTTC.

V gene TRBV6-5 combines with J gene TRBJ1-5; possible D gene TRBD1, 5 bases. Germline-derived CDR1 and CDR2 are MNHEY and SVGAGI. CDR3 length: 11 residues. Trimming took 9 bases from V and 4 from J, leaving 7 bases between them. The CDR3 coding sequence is TGTGCCAGTGCAGGGAATCAGCCCCAGCATTTT. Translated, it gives CASAGNQPQHF.

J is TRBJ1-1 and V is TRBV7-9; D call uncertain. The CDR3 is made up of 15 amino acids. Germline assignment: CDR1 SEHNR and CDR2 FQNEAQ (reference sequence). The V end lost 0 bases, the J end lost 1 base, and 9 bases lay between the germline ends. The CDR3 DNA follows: TGTGCCAGCAGCTTAGCGGGCGGGCAGAACACTGAAGCTTTCTTT. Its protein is CASSLAGGQNTEAFF.

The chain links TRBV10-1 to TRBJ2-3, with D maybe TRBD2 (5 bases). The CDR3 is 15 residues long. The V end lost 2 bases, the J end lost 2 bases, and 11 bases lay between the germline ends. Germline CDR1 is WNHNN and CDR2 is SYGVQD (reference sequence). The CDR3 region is CASSEGSAHTDTQYF. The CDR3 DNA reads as TGCGCCAGCAGTGAGGGTAGCGCGCACACAGATACGCAGTATTTT.

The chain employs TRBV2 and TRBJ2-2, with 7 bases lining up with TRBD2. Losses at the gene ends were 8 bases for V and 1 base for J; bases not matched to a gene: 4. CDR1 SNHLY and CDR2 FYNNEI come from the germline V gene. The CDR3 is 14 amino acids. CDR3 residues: CASAAGVNTGELFF. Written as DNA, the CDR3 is TGTGCCAGCGCGGCGGGAGTGAACACCGGGGAGCTGTTTTTT.

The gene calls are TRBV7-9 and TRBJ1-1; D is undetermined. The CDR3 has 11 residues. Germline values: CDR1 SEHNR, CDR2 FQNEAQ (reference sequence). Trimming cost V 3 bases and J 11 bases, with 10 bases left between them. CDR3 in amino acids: CASSLMLNAFF. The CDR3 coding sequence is TGTGCCAGCAGCTTGATGCTAAACGCTTTCTTT.

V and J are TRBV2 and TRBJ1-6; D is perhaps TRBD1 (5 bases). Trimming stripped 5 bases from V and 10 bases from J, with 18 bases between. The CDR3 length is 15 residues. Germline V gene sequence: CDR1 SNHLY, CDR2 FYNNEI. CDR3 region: CASSPRDFEGSPLHF. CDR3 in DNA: TGTGCCAGCAGTCCAAGGGACTTCGAAGGATCACCCCTCCACTTT.

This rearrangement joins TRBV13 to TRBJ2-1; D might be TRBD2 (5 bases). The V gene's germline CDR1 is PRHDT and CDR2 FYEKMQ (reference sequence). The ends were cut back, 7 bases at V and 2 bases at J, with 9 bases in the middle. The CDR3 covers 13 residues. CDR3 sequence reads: CASNSDPYNEQFF. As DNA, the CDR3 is TGTGCCAGCAATAGCGATCCCTACAATGAGCAGTTCTTC. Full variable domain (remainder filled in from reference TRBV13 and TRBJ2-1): AAGVIQSPRHLIKEKRETATLKCYPIPRHDTVYWYQQGPGQDPQFLISFYEKMQSDKGSIPDRFSAQQFSDYHSELNMSSLELGDSALYFCASNSDPYNEQFFGPGTRLTVL.

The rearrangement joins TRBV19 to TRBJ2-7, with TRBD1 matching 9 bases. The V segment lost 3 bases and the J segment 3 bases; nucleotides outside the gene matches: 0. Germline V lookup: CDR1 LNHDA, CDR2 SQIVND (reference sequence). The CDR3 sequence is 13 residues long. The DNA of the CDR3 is TGTGCCAGTAGTATGACAGGGGGCTACGAGCAGTACTTC. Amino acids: CASSMTGGYEQYF. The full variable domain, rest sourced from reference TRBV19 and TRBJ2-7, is DGGITQSPKYLFRKEGQNVTLSCEQNLNHDAMYWYRQDPGQGLRLIYYSQIVNDFQKGDIAEGYSVSREKKESFPLTVTSAQKNPTAFYLCASSMTGGYEQYFGPGTRLTVT.

The CDR3 here is CASSPLGRGLRTEAFF. The CDR3 DNA reads as TGTGCCAGCAGCCCTCTAGGCAGGGGGCTGCGGACTGAAGCTTTCTTT. The chain has TRBV7-9 and TRBJ1-1, with 8 bases fitting TRBD1. Germline V lookup: CDR1 SEHNR, CDR2 FQNEAQ (reference sequence). CDR3 length: 16 residues. Losses at the gene ends were 5 bases for V and 5 bases for J; bases not matched to a gene: 13.

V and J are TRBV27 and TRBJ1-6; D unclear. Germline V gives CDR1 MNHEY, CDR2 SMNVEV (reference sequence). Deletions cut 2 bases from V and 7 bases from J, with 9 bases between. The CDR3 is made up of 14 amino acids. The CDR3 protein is CASSLVLPNSPLHF. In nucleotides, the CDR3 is TGTGCCAGCAGTTTAGTTCTCCCCAATTCACCCCTCCACTTT.

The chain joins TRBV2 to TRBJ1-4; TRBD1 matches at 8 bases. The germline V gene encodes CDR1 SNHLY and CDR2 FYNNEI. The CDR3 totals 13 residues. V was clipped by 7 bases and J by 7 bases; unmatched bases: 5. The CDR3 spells CASMRTGREKLFF. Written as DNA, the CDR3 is TGTGCCAGCATGCGGACAGGGCGTGAAAAACTGTTTTTT.

CDR3 sequence reads: CAWSGQTYGYTF. The DNA of the CDR3 is TGTGCCTGGAGTGGACAGACCTATGGCTACACCTTC. V usage is TRBV30 and J usage is TRBJ1-2; a weak D match, TRBD1 (5 bases). V gave up 1 base and J gave up 4 bases, with 7 bases separating them. The CDR3 runs 12 residues. Looked up from germline, CDR1 is GTSNPN and CDR2 is SVGIG (reference sequence).

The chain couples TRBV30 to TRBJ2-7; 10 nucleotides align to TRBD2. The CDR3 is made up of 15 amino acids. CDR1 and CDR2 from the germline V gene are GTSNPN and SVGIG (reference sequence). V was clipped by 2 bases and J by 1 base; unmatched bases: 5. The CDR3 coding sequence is TGTGCCTGGAGTTGGGGACTAGCGTCATCCTACGAGCAGTACTTC. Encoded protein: CAWSWGLASSYEQYF.

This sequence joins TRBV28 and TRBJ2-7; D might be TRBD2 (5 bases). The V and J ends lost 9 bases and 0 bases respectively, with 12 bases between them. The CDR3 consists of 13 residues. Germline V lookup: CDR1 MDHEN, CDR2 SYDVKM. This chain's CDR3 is CASGGGNSYEQYF. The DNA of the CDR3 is TGTGCCAGTGGTGGAGGAAACTCCTACGAGCAGTACTTC.

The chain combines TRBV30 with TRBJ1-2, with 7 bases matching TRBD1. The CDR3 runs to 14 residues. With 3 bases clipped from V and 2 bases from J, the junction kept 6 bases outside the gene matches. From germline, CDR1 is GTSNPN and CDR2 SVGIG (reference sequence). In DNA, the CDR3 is TGTGCCTGGAGCCGGACAGGTGAAAACTATGGCTACACCTTC. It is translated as CAWSRTGENYGYTF.

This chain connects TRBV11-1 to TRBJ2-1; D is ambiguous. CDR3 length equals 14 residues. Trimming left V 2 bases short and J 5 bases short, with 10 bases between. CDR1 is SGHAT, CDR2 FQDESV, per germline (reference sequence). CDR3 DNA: TGTGCCAGCAGCTTACTGGCCCTCAACAATGAGCAGTTCTTC. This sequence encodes CASSLLALNNEQFF.